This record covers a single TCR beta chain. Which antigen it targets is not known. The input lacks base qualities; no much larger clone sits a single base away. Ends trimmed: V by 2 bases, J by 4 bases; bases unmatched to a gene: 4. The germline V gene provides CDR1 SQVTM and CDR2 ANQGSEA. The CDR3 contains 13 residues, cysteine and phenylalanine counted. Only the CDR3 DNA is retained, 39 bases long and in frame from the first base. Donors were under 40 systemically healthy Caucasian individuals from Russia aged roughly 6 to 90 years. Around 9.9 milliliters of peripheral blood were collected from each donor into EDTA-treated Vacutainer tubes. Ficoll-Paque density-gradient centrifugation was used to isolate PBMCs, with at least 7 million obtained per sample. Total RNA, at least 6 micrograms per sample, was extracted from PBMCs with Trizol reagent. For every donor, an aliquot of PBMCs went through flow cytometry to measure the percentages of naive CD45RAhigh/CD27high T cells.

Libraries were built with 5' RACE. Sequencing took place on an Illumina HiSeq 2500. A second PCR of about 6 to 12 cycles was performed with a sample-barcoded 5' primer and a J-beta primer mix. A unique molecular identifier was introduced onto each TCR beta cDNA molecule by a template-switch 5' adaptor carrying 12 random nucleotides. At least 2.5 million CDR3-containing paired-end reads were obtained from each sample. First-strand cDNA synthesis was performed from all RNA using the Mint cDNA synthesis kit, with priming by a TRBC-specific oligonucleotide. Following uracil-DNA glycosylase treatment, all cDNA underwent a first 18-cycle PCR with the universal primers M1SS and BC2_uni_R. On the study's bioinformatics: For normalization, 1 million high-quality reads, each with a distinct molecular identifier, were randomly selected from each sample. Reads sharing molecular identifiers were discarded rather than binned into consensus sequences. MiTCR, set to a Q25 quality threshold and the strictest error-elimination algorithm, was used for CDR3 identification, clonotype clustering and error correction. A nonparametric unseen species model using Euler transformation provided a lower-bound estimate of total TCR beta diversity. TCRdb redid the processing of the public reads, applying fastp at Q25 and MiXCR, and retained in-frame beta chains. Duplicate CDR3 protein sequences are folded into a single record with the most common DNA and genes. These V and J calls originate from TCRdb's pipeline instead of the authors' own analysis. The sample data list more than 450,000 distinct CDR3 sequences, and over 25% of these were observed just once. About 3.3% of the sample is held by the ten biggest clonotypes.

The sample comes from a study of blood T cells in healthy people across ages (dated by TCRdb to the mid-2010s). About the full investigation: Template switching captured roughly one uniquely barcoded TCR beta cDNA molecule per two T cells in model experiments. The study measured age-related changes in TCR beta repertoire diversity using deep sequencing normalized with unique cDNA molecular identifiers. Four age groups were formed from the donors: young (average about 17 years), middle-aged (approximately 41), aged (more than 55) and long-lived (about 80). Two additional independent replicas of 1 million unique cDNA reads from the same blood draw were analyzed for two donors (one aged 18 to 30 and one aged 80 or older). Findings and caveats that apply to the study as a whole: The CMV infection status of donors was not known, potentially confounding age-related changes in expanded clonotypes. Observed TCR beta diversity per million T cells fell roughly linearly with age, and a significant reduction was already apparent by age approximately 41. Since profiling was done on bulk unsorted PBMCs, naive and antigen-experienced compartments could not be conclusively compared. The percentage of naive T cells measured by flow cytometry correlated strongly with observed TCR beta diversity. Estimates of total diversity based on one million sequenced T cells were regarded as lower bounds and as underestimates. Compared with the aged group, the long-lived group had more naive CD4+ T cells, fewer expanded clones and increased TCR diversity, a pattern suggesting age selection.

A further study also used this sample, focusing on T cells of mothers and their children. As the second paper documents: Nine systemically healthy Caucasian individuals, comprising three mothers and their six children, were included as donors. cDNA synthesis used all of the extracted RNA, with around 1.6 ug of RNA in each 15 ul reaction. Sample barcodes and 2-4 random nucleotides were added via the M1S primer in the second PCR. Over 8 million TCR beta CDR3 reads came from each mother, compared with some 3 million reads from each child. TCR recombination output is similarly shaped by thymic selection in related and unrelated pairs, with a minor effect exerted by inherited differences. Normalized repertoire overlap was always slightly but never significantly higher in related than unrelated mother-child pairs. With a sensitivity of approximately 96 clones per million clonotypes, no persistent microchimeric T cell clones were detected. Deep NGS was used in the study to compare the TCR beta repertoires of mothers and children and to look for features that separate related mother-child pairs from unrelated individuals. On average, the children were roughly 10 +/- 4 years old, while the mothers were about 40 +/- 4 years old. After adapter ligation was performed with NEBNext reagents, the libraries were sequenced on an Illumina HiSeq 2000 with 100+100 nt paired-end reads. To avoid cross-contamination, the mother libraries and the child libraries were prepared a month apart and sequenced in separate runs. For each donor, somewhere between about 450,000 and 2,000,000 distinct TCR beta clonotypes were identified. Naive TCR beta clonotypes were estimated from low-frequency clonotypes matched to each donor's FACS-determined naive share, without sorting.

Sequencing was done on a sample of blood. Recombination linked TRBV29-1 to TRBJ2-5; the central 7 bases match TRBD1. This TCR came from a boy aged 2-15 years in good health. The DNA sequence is TGCAGCGTTGAATTTTCAGGGGGAGAGACCCAGTACTTC. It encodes CSVEFSGGETQYF.